The next 15 T cell receptor beta chains were all read from a single sample in a study of PD-L1 blockade in urothelial cancer. Measured with immunoSEQ multiplex PCR; TCRdb has only the in-frame clones, and not every one. The table includes roughly 24,000 clones, about 88% detected once. This material consisted of PBMCs, taken around atezolizumab (anti-PD-L1) treatment. Receptor source: a man aged 55 to 69 with urothelial cancer.

The V gene is TRBV11-2, the J gene TRBJ2-1; D is perhaps TRBD1 (5 bases). This CDR3 has 15 residues. V was shortened by 1 base and J by 8 bases, with 15 bases between the two germline ends. CDR1 and CDR2 from the germline V gene are SGHAT and FQNNGV. DNA of the CDR3: TGTGCCAGCAGCTTAGCTAAAGGGGTTGGCGATGAGCAGTTCTTC. This codes for CASSLAKGVGDEQFF.

The chain recombines TRBV23-1 with TRBJ1-2; 8 bases are shared with TRBD1. TRBV23-1 is annotated as an ORF whose role is uncertain. This CDR3 region has 17 residues. After removal of 3 bases from V and 3 bases from J, the junction contained 12 bases not matched to a gene. The CDR3: CASSQFWTGQGDYGYTF. The CDR3 DNA follows: TGCGCCAGCAGTCAGTTTTGGACAGGGCAAGGGGACTATGGCTACACCTTC.

The rearrangement uses TRBV7-8 and TRBJ1-5; 7 bases fit TRBD1. The germline V gene encodes CDR1 SGHVS and CDR2 FQNEAQ. CDR3 length equals 15 residues. Germline trimming cut 5 bases from V and 5 bases from J; bases unmatched to any gene: 9. CDR3 sequence: CASSPDRVWDQPQHF. Here the CDR3 DNA reads TGTGCCAGCAGCCCAGACAGGGTTTGGGATCAGCCCCAGCATTTT.

The J gene is TRBJ1-2, the V gene TRBV7-6; D perhaps matches TRBD1 (6 bases). Germline CDR1 and CDR2: SGHVS and FNYEAQ. The V end was cut by 2 bases, the J end by 3 bases, with 10 bases between. The CDR3 loop spans 14 amino acids. The CDR3 DNA is TGTGCCAGCAGCTTATCGCACAGGGACTATGGCTACACCTTC. As protein: CASSLSHRDYGYTF. Full variable domain (outside the CDR3, taken from reference TRBV7-6 and TRBJ1-2): GAGVSQSPRYKVTKRGQDVALRCDPISGHVSLYWYRQALGQGPEFLTYFNYEAQQDKSGLPNDRFSAERPEGSISTLTIQRTEQRDSAMYRCASSLSHRDYGYTFGSGTRLTVV.

This clone was recorded many times. DNA for the CDR3: TGTGCCAGCAGCTTAGAAGGAGGGCTAACTGGAACAGATACGCAGTATTTT. Protein sequence: CASSLEGGLTGTDTQYF. The V gene is TRBV5-6, the J gene TRBJ2-3; D possibly corresponds to TRBD2 (6 bases). The CDR3 is 17 residues long. V was pared by 2 bases and J by 3 bases, with 19 bases between. Per germline, CDR1 SGHDT and CDR2 YYEEEE. The variable domain in full, with the rest retrieved from reference TRBV5-6 and TRBJ2-3, is DAGVTQSPTHLIKTRGQQVTLRCSPKSGHDTVSWYQQALGQGPQFIFQYYEEEERQRGNFPDRFSGHQFPNYSSELNVNALLLGDSALYLCASSLEGGLTGTDTQYFGPGTRLTVL.

The genes are TRBV27 and TRBJ1-5; 8 nucleotides agree with TRBD1. Germline CDR1 is MNHEY and CDR2 is SMNVEV (reference sequence). The CDR3 is 15 residues long. V lost 4 bases and J lost 1; bases outside the gene matches: 3. The CDR3 region is CASSSRTGSNQPQHF. CDR3 DNA sequence: TGTGCCAGCAGTTCTCGGACAGGGAGCAATCAGCCCCAGCATTTT.

The V call is TRBV4-2, the J call TRBJ2-2; 10 bases fit TRBD2. The germline V gene has CDR1 LGHNA and CDR2 YNFKEQ. The CDR3 has 19 amino acids. Unmatched junction bases numbered 10, after V lost 1 base and J lost 2 bases. DNA of the CDR3: TGTGCCAGCAGCCAAGCGAGCGGGGGGGTTTCCAAAAACACCGGGGAGCTGTTTTTT. This sequence encodes CASSQASGGVSKNTGELFF.

The chain couples TRBV5-4 to TRBJ2-1; 7 nucleotides agree with TRBD2. Trimming at V came to 4 bases and at J to 5 bases, leaving 3 bases not matched to a gene. The CDR3 sequence is 13 residues long. Germline CDR1 and CDR2: SGHNT and YYREEE (reference sequence). CDR3 nucleotide sequence: TGTGCCAGCAGCAGGGACTACAACAATGAGCAGTTCTTC. It translates to CASSRDYNNEQFF.

This chain joins TRBV18 and TRBJ1-5; possible D gene TRBD1, 6 bases. V dropped 1 base and J dropped 11 bases, with 18 bases sitting between them. Germline V gives CDR1 KGHSH, CDR2 LQKENI. The CDR3 has 15 amino acids. CDR3 amino acids: CASSPRSRGVGAQHF. Written as DNA, the CDR3 is TGTGCCAGCTCACCACGAAGCAGGGGCGTCGGGGCCCAGCATTTT. Complete variable domain (other parts from reference TRBV18 and TRBJ1-5): NAGVMQNPRHLVRRRGQEARLRCSPMKGHSHVYWYRQLPEEGLKFMVYLQKENIIDESGMPKERFSAEFPKEGPSILRIQQVVRGDSAAYFCASSPRSRGVGAQHFGDGTRLSIL.

This sequence joins TRBV5-1 and TRBJ1-6; D is perhaps TRBD1 (6 bases). This CDR3 has 15 residues. From germline, CDR1 is SGHRS and CDR2 YFSETQ. Trimming took off 0 bases at V and 7 bases at J, with 11 bases between the two ends. The CDR3 sequence is CASSLVSQGNSPLHF. The CDR3 DNA is TGCGCCAGCAGCTTGGTATCACAGGGAAATTCACCCCTCCACTTT.

The J gene is TRBJ1-1, the V gene TRBV4-3; D gene unclear. The V and J ends lost 2 bases and 0 bases respectively, with 4 bases between them. Germline V lookup: CDR1 LGHNA, CDR2 YSLEER. CDR3 size: 13 residues. The CDR3 nucleotides read TGCGCCAGCAGCCAAACAGTGAACACTGAAGCTTTCTTT. Translated, it gives CASSQTVNTEAFF.

The CDR3 here is CASRQGPYEQYF. In nucleotides, the CDR3 is TGTGCCAGCAGACAGGGGCCGTACGAGCAGTACTTC. The chain uses TRBV2 and TRBJ2-7; 7 bases fit TRBD1. Germline-derived CDR1 and CDR2 are SNHLY and FYNNEI. V gave up 6 bases and J gave up 4 bases; unmatched junction bases: 3. This CDR3 has 12 amino acids.

This chain uses TRBV25-1 with TRBJ2-7; D gene ambiguous. CDR1 is MGHDK and CDR2 is SYGVNS in the germline V gene. The CDR3 has 17 residues. Trimming took off 1 base at V and 2 bases at J, with 18 bases between the two ends. CDR3 in DNA: TGTGCCAGCAGTGAATCTCTGGTGGGCTCTAAGACCTACGAGCAGTACTTC. This gives the protein CASSESLVGSKTYEQYF.

The chain recombines TRBV5-1 with TRBJ1-3; no reliable D call. V was shortened by 3 bases and J by 0 bases, with 10 bases between the two germline ends. Germline V lookup: CDR1 SGHRS, CDR2 YFSETQ. This CDR3 is built from 15 residues. CDR3 nucleotides: TGCGCCAGCAGCTGGGCCCCAGACTCTGGAAACACCATATATTTT. As protein: CASSWAPDSGNTIYF.

The V gene is TRBV6-1, the J gene TRBJ1-1, with D tentatively TRBD1 (5 bases). The CDR3 spans 15 residues. Germline values: CDR1 MNHNS, CDR2 SASEGT. V was shortened by 2 bases and J by 0 bases, with 10 bases between the two germline ends. CDR3 region: CASSEQGKVNTEAFF. For the CDR3, the DNA is TGTGCCAGCAGTGAACAGGGAAAAGTGAACACTGAAGCTTTCTTT.